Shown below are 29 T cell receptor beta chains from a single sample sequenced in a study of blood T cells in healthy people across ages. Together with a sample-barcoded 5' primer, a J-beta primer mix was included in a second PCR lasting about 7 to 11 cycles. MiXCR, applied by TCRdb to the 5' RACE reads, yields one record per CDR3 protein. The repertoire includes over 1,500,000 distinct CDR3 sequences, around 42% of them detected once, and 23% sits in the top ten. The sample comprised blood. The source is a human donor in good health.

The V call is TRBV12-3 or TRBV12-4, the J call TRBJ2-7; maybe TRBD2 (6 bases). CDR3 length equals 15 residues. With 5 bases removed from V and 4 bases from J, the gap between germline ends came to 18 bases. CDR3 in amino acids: CASSIMSGTGYEQYF. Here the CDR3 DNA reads TGTGCCAGCAGTATCATGTCCGGGACTGGATACGAGCAGTACTTC.

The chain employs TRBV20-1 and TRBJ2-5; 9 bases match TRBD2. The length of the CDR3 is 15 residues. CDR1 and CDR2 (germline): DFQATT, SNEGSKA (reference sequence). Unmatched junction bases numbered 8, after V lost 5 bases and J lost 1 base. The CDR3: CSAHPLAGIQETQYF. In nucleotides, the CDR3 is TGCAGTGCTCACCCTCTAGCGGGGATCCAAGAGACCCAGTACTTC.

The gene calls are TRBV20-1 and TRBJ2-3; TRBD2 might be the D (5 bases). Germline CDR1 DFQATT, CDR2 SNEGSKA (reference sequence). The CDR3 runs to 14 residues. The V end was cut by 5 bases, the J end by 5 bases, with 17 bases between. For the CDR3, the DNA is TGCAGTGCTCCACCGAGGCTAGCAGTAGATACGCAGTATTTT. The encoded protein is CSAPPRLAVDTQYF.

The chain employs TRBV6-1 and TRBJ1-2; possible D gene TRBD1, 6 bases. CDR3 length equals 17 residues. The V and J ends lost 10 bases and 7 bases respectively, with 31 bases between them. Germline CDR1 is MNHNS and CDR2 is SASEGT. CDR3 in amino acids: CATVPGHRHSPLIGYTF. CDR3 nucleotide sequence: TGTGCCACCGTCCCGGGACACCGGCACTCTCCCTTGATTGGCTACACCTTC.

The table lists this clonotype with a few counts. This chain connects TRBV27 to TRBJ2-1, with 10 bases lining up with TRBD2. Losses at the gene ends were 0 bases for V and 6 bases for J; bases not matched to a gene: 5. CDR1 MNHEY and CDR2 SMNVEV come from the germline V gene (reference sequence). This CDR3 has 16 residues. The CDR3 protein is CASSLSVAGGFNEQFF. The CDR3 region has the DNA TGTGCCAGCAGTTTATCGGTAGCGGGGGGCTTCAATGAGCAGTTCTTC.

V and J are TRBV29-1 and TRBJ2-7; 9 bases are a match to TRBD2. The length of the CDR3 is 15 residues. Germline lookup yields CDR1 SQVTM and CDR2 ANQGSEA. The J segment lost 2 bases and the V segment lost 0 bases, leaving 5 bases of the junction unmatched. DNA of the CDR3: TGCAGCGTTGAAGATCGAGCGGGGGGACCCTACGAGCAGTACTTC. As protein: CSVEDRAGGPYEQYF.

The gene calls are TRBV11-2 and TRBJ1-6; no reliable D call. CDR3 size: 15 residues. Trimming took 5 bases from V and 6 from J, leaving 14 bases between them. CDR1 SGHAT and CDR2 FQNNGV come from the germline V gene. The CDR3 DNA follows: TGTGCCAGCAGCCACTTCGAAGTACTTAATTCACCCCTCCACTTT. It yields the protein CASSHFEVLNSPLHF.

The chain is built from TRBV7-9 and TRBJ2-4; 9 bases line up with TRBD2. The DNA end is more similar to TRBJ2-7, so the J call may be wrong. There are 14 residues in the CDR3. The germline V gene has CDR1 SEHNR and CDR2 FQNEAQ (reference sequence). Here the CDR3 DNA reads TGTGCCAGCAGCAAACAAGCGGGGGGAAACGAGCAGTACTTC. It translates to CASSKQAGGNEQYF.

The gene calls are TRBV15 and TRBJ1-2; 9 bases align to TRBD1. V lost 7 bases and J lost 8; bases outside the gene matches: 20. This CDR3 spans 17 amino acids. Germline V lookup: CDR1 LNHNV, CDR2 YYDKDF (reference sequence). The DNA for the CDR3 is TGTGCCACCACTCCCTTGTCTTATCCGGGACAGGGAATGGGCTACACCTTC. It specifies CATTPLSYPGQGMGYTF. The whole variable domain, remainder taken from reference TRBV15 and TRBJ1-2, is DAMVIQNPRYQVTQFGKPVTLSCSQTLNHNVMYWYQQKSSQAPKLLFHYYDKDFNNEADTPDNFQSRRPNTSFCFLDIRSPGLGDTAMYLCATTPLSYPGQGMGYTFGSGTRLTVV.

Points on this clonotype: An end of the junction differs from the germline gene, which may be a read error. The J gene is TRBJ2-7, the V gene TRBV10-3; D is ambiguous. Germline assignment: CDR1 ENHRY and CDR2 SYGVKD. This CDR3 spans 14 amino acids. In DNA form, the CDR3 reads TGTGCCATCTGTGAGTCGGTACAGTTATACGAGCAGTACTTC. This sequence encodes CAICESVQLYEQYF.

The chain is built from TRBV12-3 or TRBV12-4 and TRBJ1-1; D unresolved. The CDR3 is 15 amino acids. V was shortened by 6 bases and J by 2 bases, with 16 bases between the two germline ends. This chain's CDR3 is CASRDPTAINTEAFF. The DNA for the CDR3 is TGTGCCAGCAGGGACCCAACAGCAATCAACACTGAAGCTTTCTTT.

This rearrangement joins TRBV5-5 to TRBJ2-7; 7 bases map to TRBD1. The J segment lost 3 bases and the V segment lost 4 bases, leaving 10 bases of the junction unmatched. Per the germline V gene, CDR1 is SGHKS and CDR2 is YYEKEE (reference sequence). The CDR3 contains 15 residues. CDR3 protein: CASSLQGVRGYEQYF. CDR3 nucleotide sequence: TGTGCCAGCAGCCTCCAGGGGGTTAGGGGCTACGAGCAGTACTTC.

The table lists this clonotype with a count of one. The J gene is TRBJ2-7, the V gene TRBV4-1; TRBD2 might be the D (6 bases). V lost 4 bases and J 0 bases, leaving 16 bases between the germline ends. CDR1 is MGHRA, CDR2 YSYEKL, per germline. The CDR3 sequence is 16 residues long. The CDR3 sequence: CASSRNYGGSSYEQYF. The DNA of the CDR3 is TGCGCCAGCAGCCGCAACTATGGGGGGAGCTCCTACGAGCAGTACTTC.

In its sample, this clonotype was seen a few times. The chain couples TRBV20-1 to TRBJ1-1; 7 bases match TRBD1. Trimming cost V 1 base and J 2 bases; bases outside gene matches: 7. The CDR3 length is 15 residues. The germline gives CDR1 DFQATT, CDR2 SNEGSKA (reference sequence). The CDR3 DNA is TGCAGTGCTAGAGGTCCGGGACAGCCAAACACTGAAGCTTTCTTT. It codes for CSARGPGQPNTEAFF.

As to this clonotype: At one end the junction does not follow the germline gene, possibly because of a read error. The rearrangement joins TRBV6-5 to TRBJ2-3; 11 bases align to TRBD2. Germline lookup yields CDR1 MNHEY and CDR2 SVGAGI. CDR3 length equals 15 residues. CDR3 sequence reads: CTSSYSGLAADTQYF. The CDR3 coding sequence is TGTACCAGCAGTTACTCGGGACTAGCGGCAGATACGCAGTATTTT.

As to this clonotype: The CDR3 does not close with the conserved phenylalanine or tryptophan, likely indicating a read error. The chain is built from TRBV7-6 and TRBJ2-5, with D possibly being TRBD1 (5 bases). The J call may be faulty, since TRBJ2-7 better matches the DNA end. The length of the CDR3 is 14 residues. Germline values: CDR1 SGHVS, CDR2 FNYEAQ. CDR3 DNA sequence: TGTGCCAGCAGTATACAGGATCCTCCCTACGAGCAGTACTGC. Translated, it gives CASSIQDPPYEQYC.

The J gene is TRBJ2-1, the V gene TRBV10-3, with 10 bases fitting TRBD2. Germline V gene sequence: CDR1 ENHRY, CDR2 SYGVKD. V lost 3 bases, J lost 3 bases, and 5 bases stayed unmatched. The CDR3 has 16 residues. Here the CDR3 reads CAISESGRAVYNEQFF. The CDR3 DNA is TGTGCCATCAGTGAAAGCGGGAGGGCCGTCTACAATGAGCAGTTCTTC.

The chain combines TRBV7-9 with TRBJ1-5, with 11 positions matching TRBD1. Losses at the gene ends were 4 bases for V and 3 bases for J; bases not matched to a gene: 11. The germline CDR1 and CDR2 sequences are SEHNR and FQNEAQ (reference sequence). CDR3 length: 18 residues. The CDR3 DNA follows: TGTGCCAGCAGCTGGAGTGGGGGGACAGGGGGGGCCAATCAGCCCCAGCATTTT. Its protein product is CASSWSGGTGGANQPQHF.

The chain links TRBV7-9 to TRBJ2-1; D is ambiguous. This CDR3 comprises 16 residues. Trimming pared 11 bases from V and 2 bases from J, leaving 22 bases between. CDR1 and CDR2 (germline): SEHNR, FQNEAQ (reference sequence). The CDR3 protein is CAGTEKGSPTYNEQFF. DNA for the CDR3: TGTGCCGGCACCGAGAAGGGCTCCCCGACCTACAATGAGCAGTTCTTC.

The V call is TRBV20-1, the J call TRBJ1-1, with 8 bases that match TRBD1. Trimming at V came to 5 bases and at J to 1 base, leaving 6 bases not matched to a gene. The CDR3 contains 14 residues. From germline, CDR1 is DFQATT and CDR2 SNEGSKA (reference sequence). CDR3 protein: CSALRTGRNTEAFF. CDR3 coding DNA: TGCAGTGCTTTGCGGACAGGGAGGAACACTGAAGCTTTCTTT.

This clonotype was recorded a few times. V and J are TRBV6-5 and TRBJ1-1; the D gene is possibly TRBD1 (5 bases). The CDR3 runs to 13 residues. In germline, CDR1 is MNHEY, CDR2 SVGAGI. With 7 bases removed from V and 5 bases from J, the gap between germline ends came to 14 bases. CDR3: CASTQGFGTEAFF. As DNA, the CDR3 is TGTGCCAGCACTCAGGGTTTTGGGACTGAAGCTTTCTTT.

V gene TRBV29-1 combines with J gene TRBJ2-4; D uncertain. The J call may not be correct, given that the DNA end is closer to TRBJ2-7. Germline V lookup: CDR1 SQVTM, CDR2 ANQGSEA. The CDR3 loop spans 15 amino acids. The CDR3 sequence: CSVADWSLKGYEQYF. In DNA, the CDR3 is TGCAGCGTCGCCGACTGGTCCCTCAAGGGTTACGAGCAGTACTTC.

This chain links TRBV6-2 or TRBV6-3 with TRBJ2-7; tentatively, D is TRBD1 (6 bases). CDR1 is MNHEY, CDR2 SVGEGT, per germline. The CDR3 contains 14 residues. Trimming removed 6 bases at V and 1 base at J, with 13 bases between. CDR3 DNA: TGTGCCAGCAGCCAAGCGGACAGATCCTACGAGCAGTACTTC. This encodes CASSQADRSYEQYF.

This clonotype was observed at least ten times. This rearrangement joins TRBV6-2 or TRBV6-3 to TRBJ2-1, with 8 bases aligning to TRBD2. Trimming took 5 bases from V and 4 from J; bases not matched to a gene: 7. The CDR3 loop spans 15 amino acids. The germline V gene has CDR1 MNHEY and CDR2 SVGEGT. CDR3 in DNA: TGTGCCAGCAGTATCACTAGCGGAGCTTACAATGAGCAGTTCTTC. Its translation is CASSITSGAYNEQFF.

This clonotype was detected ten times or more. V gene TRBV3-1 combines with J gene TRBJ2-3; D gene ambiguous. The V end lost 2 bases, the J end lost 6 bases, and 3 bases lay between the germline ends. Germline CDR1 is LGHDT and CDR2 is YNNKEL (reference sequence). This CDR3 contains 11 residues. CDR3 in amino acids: CASSQLDTQYF. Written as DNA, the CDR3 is TGTGCCAGCAGCCAACTCGATACGCAGTATTTT.

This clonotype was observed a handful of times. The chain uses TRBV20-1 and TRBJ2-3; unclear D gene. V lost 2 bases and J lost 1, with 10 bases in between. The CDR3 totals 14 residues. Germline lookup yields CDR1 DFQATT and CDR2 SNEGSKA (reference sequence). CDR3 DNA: TGCAGTGCTAGATTTCAGAAGGGCACAGATACGCAGTATTTT. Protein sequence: CSARFQKGTDTQYF.

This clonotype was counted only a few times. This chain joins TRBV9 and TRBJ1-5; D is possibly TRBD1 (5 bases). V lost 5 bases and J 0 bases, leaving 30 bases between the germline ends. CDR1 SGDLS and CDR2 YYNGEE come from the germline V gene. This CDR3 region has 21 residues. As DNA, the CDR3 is TGTGCCAGCAGTGAGATCCCCGTGGGGGAACAAGGGCCTTATAGCAATCAGCCCCAGCATTTT. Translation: CASSEIPVGEQGPYSNQPQHF.

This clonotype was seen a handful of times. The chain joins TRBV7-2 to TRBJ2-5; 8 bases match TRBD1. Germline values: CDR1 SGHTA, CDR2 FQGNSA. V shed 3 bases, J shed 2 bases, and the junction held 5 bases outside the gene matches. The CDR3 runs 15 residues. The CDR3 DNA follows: TGTGCCAGCAGCTTTAGGACAGGGACACAAGAGACCCAGTACTTC. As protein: CASSFRTGTQETQYF.

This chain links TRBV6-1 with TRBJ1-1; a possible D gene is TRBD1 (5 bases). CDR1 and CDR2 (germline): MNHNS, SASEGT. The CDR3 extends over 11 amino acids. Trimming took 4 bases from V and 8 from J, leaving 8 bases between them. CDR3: CASSVNREAFF. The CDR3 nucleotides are TGTGCCAGCAGTGTTAACAGGGAAGCTTTCTTT.